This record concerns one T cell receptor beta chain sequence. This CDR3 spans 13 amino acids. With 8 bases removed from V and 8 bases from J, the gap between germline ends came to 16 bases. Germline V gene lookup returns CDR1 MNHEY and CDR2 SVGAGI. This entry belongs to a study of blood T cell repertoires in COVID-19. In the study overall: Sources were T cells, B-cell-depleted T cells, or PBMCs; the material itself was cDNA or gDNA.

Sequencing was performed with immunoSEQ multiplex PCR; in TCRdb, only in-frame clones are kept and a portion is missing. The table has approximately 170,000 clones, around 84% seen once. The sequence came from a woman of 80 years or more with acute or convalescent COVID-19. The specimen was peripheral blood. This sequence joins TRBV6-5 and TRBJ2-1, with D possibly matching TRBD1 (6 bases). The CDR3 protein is CASGHRVFDEQFF. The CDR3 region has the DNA TGTGCCAGCGGTCACAGGGTTTTCGATGAGCAGTTCTTC.